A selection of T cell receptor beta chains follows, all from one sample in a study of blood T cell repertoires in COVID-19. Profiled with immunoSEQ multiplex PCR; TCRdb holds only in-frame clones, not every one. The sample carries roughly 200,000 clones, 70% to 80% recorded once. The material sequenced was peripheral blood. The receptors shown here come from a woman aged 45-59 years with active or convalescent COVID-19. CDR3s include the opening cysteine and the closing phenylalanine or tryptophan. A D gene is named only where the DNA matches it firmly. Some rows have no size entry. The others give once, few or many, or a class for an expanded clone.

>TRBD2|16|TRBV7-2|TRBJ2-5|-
CASSLLAGGLGETQYF
TGTGCCAGCAGCTTACTAGCGGGGGGGTTGGGGGAGACCCAGTACTTC
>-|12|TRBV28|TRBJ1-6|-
CASSIYSSPLHF
TGTGCCAGCAGCATATATAGTTCACCCCTCCACTTT
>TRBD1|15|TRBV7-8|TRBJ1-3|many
CASSSTGLAGNTIYF
TGTGCCAGCAGCTCGACAGGGCTGGCCGGAAACACCATATATTTT
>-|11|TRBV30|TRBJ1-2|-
CAWSTAGGYTF
TGTGCCTGGAGTACTGCGGGTGGCTACACCTTC
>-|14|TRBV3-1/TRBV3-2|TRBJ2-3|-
CASRGRGLTDTQYF
TGTGCCAGCAGGGGGCGGGGGCTAACAGATACGCAGTATTTT
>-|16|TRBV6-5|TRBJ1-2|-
CASSSGDSVLQYGYTF
TGTGCCAGCAGTTCTGGGGACTCCGTTCTCCAGTATGGCTACACCTTC
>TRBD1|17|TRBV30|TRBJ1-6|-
CAWSAFGQGKPNSPLHF
TGTGCCTGGAGTGCTTTCGGACAGGGCAAGCCGAATTCACCCCTCCACTTT
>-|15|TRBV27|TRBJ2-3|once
CASSLRGTFADTQYF
TGTGCCAGCAGTTTAAGGGGCACATTCGCAGATACGCAGTATTTT
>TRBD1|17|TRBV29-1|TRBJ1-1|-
CSVAMRATGGYNTEAFF
TGCAGCGTTGCTATGAGGGCGACAGGGGGCTACAACACTGAAGCTTTCTTT
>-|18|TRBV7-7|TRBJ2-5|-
CASSLALTGLAGGETQYF
TGTGCCAGCAGCTTAGCGCTCACCGGCCTAGCCGGGGGAGAGACCCAGTACTTC
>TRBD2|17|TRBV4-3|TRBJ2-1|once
CASSQDFGGGLYNEQFF
TGCGCCAGCAGCCAAGATTTCGGGGGGGGGCTTTACAATGAGCAGTTCTTC
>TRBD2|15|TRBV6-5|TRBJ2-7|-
CASRDGLAGVYEQYF
TGTGCCAGCCGCGACGGACTAGCGGGGGTCTACGAGCAGTACTTC
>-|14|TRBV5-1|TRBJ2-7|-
CASSLVGATYEQYF
TGCGCCAGCAGCTTGGTTGGAGCCACCTACGAGCAGTACTTC
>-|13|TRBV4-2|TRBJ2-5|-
CASSQGQQETQYF
TGTGCCAGCAGCCAAGGACAGCAAGAGACCCAGTACTTC
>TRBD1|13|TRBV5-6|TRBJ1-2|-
CASSLAGGYGYTF
TGTGCCAGCAGCTTGGCAGGGGGCTATGGCTACACCTTC
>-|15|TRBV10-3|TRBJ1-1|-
CAISEGRRGNTEAFF
TGTGCCATCAGTGAGGGTCGGAGAGGGAACACTGAAGCTTTCTTT
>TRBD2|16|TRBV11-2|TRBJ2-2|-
CASSWPTSPDTGELFF
TGTGCCAGCAGCTGGCCGACTAGCCCCGACACCGGGGAGCTGTTTTTT
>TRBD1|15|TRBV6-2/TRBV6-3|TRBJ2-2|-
CASSLDRAGPGELFF
TGTGCCAGCAGTCTAGACAGGGCCGGCCCCGGGGAGCTGTTTTTT
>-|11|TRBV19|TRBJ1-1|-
CASTSHTEAFF
TGTGCCAGCACAAGTCACACTGAAGCTTTCTTT
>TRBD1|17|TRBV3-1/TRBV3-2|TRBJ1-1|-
CASSQGPGGGSNTEAFF
TGTGCCAGCAGCCAAGGGCCCGGAGGGGGCTCGAACACTGAAGCTTTCTTT
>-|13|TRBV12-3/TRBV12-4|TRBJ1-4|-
CASGDSEIEKLFF
TGTGCCAGCGGAGACAGCGAGATTGAAAAACTGTTTTTT
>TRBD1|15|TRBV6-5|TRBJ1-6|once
CASSFDRETISPLHF
TGTGCCAGCAGCTTCGACAGGGAGACTATTTCACCCCTCCACTTT
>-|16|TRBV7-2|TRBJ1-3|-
CASSLYIGPRGNTIYF
TGTGCCAGCAGCTTATATATTGGGCCCCGCGGAAACACCATATATTTT
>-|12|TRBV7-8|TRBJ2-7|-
CASTSLSYEQYF
TGTGCCAGCACTAGTTTATCCTACGAGCAGTACTTC
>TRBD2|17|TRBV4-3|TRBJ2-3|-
CASSQDRSGRARGTQYF
TGCGCCAGCAGCCAAGATCGAAGCGGGAGGGCCCGTGGTACGCAGTATTTT
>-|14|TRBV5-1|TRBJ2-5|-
CASSRGQRQETQYF
TGCGCCAGCAGCAGGGGCCAACGCCAAGAGACCCAGTACTTC
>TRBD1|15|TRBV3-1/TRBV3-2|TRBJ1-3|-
CASSWGQGSGNTIYF
TGTGCCAGCAGCTGGGGACAGGGCTCTGGAAACACCATATATTTT
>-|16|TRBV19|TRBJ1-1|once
CASSIIASGRMTEAFF
TGTGCCAGTAGTATAATCGCGTCAGGAAGGATGACTGAAGCTTTCTTT